What follows are 4 T cell receptor beta chains derived from one specimen sequenced in a study of blood T cell repertoires in COVID-19. Only in-frame clones appear in the TCRdb table, and some are missing; sequencing was by immunoSEQ multiplex PCR. The table includes 110,000 or so clones, roughly four fifths detected once. Sequences were obtained from peripheral blood. These receptors came from a human donor in a cohort sampled during active COVID-19.

The genes are TRBV29-1 and TRBJ2-3, with 9 nucleotides matching TRBD1. This CDR3 is built from 15 residues. Unmatched junction bases numbered 11, after V lost 8 bases and J lost 2 bases. Germline V gene sequence: CDR1 SQVTM, CDR2 ANQGSEA. The CDR3 sequence: CSHPGGQGITDTQYF. CDR3 DNA: TGCAGCCACCCCGGGGGACAGGGCATCACAGATACGCAGTATTTT.

This clone has a single count. DNA of the CDR3: TGTGCCAGCAGCGTAGTTCCAGGAATGATCACTGAAGCTTTCTTT. As protein: CASSVVPGMITEAFF. The chain employs TRBV9 and TRBJ1-1, with D unclear. V was pared by 0 bases and J by 4 bases, with 13 bases between. The germline gives CDR1 SGDLS, CDR2 YYNGEE. This CDR3 is 15 amino acids long.

The chain couples TRBV18 to TRBJ2-7; D ambiguous. V was pared by 3 bases and J by 4 bases, with 13 bases between. Germline V gives CDR1 KGHSH, CDR2 LQKENI. The CDR3 covers 14 residues. CDR3 nucleotide sequence: TGTGCCAGCTCACCCCCTTTGATCCGGTACGAGCAGTACTTC. It yields the protein CASSPPLIRYEQYF.

The rearrangement links TRBV6-1 to TRBJ2-3; 8 nucleotides match TRBD2. The germline CDR1 and CDR2 sequences are MNHNS and SASEGT. The CDR3 loop spans 17 amino acids. V gave up 4 bases and J gave up 1 base; unmatched junction bases: 10. CDR3 protein: CASSGSAGRGGTDTQYF. The CDR3 coding sequence is TGTGCCAGCAGTGGGTCGGCCGGGAGGGGCGGCACAGATACGCAGTATTTT.